This entry lists 26 T cell receptor beta chains sequenced from one sample in a study of human T cells and chemical hapten exposure. TCRdb used MiXCR to reprocess the RACE reads, holding one entry per CDR3 protein. The data show about 42,000 distinct CDR3 sequences, with around 11% seen just once and about 6% held by the top ten. Time point in this sample: pre-sensitization, week 0. The treatment: therapeutic diphenylcyclopropenone sensitization with weekly scalp DPC. The sequencing used whole blood, collected in connection with sensitization to the hapten diphenylcyclopropenone (DPC). These receptors all stem from a woman younger than 45 with alopecia areata. Some clones in this sample may be carry-over from other donors' samples.

This clonotype has only a few counts. This chain links TRBV6-2 or TRBV6-3 with TRBJ2-5; 9 bases line up with TRBD2. Trimming took 4 bases from V and 10 from J; bases not matched to a gene: 13. The germline CDR1 and CDR2 sequences are MNHEY and SVGEGT. CDR3 length equals 15 residues. The chain's CDR3 is CASSLLLAGLVSQYF. The CDR3 DNA reads as TGTGCCAGCAGTTTACTCCTAGCGGGACTTGTGAGCCAGTACTTC.

This clonotype showed up many times. The V gene is TRBV7-9, the J gene TRBJ2-3; D possibly matches TRBD1 or TRBD2 (6 bases each). V lost 5 bases and J 5 bases, leaving 8 bases between the germline ends. This CDR3 is built from 12 residues. Germline V gene lookup returns CDR1 SEHNR and CDR2 FQNEAQ (reference sequence). The CDR3 sequence: CASSGGQDTQYF. For the CDR3, the DNA is TGTGCCAGCAGCGGGGGGCAAGATACGCAGTATTTT.

In this sample, this clonotype turned up a few times. The chain has TRBV6-2 or TRBV6-3 and TRBJ1-5, with 10 bases lining up with TRBD1. V shed 4 bases, J shed 3 bases, and the junction held 9 bases outside the gene matches. Germline V CDR1 and CDR2: MNHEY, SVGEGT. The CDR3 has 17 amino acids. The CDR3 sequence is CASSLDRGHGDNQPQHF. As DNA, the CDR3 is TGTGCCAGCAGTTTAGACAGGGGGCACGGCGACAATCAGCCCCAGCATTTT.

This chain connects TRBV6-5 to TRBJ1-2; no reliable D call. This CDR3 contains 13 residues. Germline loops: CDR1 MNHEY, CDR2 SVGAGI. The germline V and J ends were trimmed by 1 base and 8 bases, with 11 bases remaining between them. DNA of the CDR3: TGTGCCAGCAGTTACTGGGAATTAGGCGGCTACACCTTC. Translated: CASSYWELGGYTF.

This clonotype was recorded many times. The gene calls are TRBV2 and TRBJ2-3; no firm D call. V dropped 7 bases and J dropped 2 bases, with 16 bases sitting between them. In germline, CDR1 is SNHLY, CDR2 FYNNEI. CDR3 size: 15 residues. The CDR3 nucleotides read TGTGCCAGCACCTCGAGAGGACGGGTCACAGATACGCAGTATTTT. Its protein product is CASTSRGRVTDTQYF.

Many counts were recorded for this clonotype. The chain recombines TRBV28 with TRBJ2-7, with D perhaps TRBD2 (5 bases). V shed 6 bases and J shed 5 bases, with 20 bases lying between them. Germline CDR1 reads MDHEN; CDR2 reads SYDVKM. This CDR3 is built from 15 residues. Written as DNA, the CDR3 is TGTGCCAGCAGCACCGTTGGCAGAGGGTACCACGAGCAGTACTTC. This sequence encodes CASSTVGRGYHEQYF.

This clonotype has just a few counts. This chain's CDR3 is CSALLGGSGSGHTQYF. CDR3 in DNA: TGCAGTGCTCTTCTAGGTGGTAGCGGGAGTGGCCATACGCAGTATTTT. This chain joins TRBV20-1 and TRBJ2-3, with 9 nucleotides matching TRBD2. Trimming at V came to 5 bases and at J to 7 bases, leaving 16 bases not matched to a gene. The germline gives CDR1 DFQATT, CDR2 SNEGSKA (reference sequence). The CDR3 runs to 16 residues.

This clonotype was counted many times. The chain uses TRBV20-1 and TRBJ2-3; TRBD2 matches 14 bases. CDR1 and CDR2 (germline): DFQATT, SNEGSKA (reference sequence). After removal of 0 bases from V and 3 bases from J, the junction contained 8 bases not matched to a gene. The CDR3 runs to 18 residues. CDR3 in DNA: TGCAGTGCTAGAGATCCGGGACTAGCGGGAGTTGGTACAGATACGCAGTATTTT. Encoded protein: CSARDPGLAGVGTDTQYF.

The chain employs TRBV28 and TRBJ2-7, with 7 positions matching TRBD1. V trimming: 6 bases; J trimming: 2 bases; junction bases outside the gene matches: 7. The CDR3 runs to 14 residues. Germline V gene lookup returns CDR1 MDHEN and CDR2 SYDVKM. In DNA, the CDR3 is TGTGCCAGCAGCACCCCGGGACAGCCCTACGAGCAGTACTTC. Its protein is CASSTPGQPYEQYF.

The sample holds a few counts of this clonotype. The CDR3 region is CASSSMGGYEQYF. CDR3 DNA sequence: TGTGCCAGCAGTTCTATGGGGGGCTACGAGCAGTACTTC. V gene TRBV12-3 or TRBV12-4 combines with J gene TRBJ2-7; tentative D call: TRBD2 (6 bases). This CDR3 contains 13 residues. Trimming took 4 bases from V and 3 from J, leaving 10 bases between them.

In this sample, this clonotype turned up many times. This chain uses TRBV29-1 with TRBJ2-3, with 9 bases fitting TRBD2. Unmatched junction bases numbered 8, after V lost 7 bases and J lost 6 bases. This CDR3 spans 13 amino acids. The germline V gene has CDR1 SQVTM and CDR2 ANQGSEA. This chain's CDR3 is CSADFGLADTQYF. CDR3 nucleotide sequence: TGCAGCGCTGACTTCGGACTAGCGGATACGCAGTATTTT.

The table lists this clonotype with many counts. This rearrangement joins TRBV6-1 to TRBJ1-5; perhaps TRBD1 as D (5 bases). This CDR3 comprises 13 residues. Germline-derived CDR1 and CDR2 are MNHNS and SASEGT. V dropped 5 bases and J dropped 2 bases, with 7 bases sitting between them. The CDR3 loop reads CASSKGGNQPQHF. For the CDR3, the DNA is TGTGCCAGCAGTAAAGGGGGCAATCAGCCCCAGCATTTT.

The chain recombines TRBV7-9 with TRBJ2-7; D not certain. This CDR3 contains 13 residues. Per germline, CDR1 SEHNR and CDR2 FQNEAQ (reference sequence). Trimming left V 0 bases short and J 0 bases short, with 3 bases between. For the CDR3, the DNA is TGTGCCAGCAGCTTAGCGACCTCCTACGAGCAGTACTTC. Translation: CASSLATSYEQYF.

On this clonotype itself: One end of the junction fails to match germline, which may point to a read error. This rearrangement joins TRBV9 to TRBJ2-5; the D call may be TRBD1 or TRBD2 (6 bases each). The CDR3 spans 14 residues. Per germline, CDR1 SGDLS and CDR2 YYNGEE. The CDR3 DNA follows: TGTGCCAACAGCGTAGGGGGGTCCGGTGAGACCCAGTACTTC. Protein sequence: CANSVGGSGETQYF.

This clonotype has a handful of counts. The chain employs TRBV27 and TRBJ1-2; unclear D gene. Between the trimmed V and J ends, which lost 0 bases and 4 bases, there was a span of 12 bases. This CDR3 comprises 15 residues. From germline, CDR1 is MNHEY and CDR2 SMNVEV (reference sequence). CDR3 coding DNA: TGTGCCAGCAGTTTATCGTGGAATCCCGGCTATGGCTACACCTTC. It specifies CASSLSWNPGYGYTF.

For this clonotype: The conserved closing phenylalanine or tryptophan is absent in this CDR3, likely reflecting a read error. This chain joins TRBV28 and TRBJ2-1; maybe TRBD1 (6 bases). Germline CDR1 and CDR2: MDHEN and SYDVKM. This CDR3 has 15 amino acids. Trimming took off 5 bases at V and 3 bases at J, with 14 bases between the two ends. The CDR3 nucleotides read TGTGCCAGCAGTCCCCAGGGGATCAGCTACAATGAGCAGTTCTTA. Its protein product is CASSPQGISYNEQFL.

This clonotype has more than one count but fewer than ten. V gene TRBV28 combines with J gene TRBJ2-5; D may correspond to TRBD1 or TRBD2 (5 bases each). Trimming pared 5 bases from V and 4 bases from J, leaving 11 bases between. The germline V gene has CDR1 MDHEN and CDR2 SYDVKM. The CDR3 sequence is 13 residues long. CDR3 nucleotides: TGTGCCAGCAGTCAGTCGGGGACAGAGACCCAGTACTTC. Protein: CASSQSGTETQYF.

V gene TRBV5-5 combines with J gene TRBJ2-5; 10 bases align to TRBD2. This CDR3 is 16 amino acids long. Germline assignment: CDR1 SGHKS and CDR2 YYEKEE (reference sequence). Trimming at V came to 4 bases and at J to 4 bases, leaving 10 bases not matched to a gene. This CDR3 is CASSGGIAGGLETQYF. CDR3 coding DNA: TGTGCCAGCAGCGGCGGAATAGCGGGAGGATTAGAGACCCAGTACTTC.

V gene TRBV20-1 combines with J gene TRBJ2-3; the match to TRBD2 covers 11 bases. With V trimmed by 4 bases and J by 2 bases, 8 bases remained unmatched. This CDR3 is built from 16 residues. Germline V gene sequence: CDR1 DFQATT, CDR2 SNEGSKA (reference sequence). The CDR3 spells CSAKIPTSGNTDTQYF. The CDR3 nucleotides read TGCAGTGCTAAGATTCCGACTAGCGGGAACACAGATACGCAGTATTTT.

This clonotype was detected only a few times. The chain is built from TRBV5-1 and TRBJ1-5; D unresolved. CDR1 SGHRS and CDR2 YFSETQ come from the germline V gene. Trimming pared 5 bases from V and 4 bases from J, leaving 13 bases between. There are 14 residues in the CDR3. CDR3 sequence (DNA): TGCGCCAGCAGTGTTGAGTCGGGGAATCAGCCCCAGCATTTT. Its protein product is CASSVESGNQPQHF. The variable domain in full, completed from reference TRBV5-1 and TRBJ1-5, reads KAGVTQTPRYLIKTRGQQVTLSCSPISGHRSVSWYQQTPGQGLQFLFEYFSETQRNKGNFPGRFSGRQFSNSRSEMNVSTLELGDSALYLCASSVESGNQPQHFGDGTRLSIL.

This chain joins TRBV28 and TRBJ1-1, with D perhaps matching TRBD1 (5 bases). Trimming took off 5 bases at V and 8 bases at J, with 9 bases between the two ends. The CDR3 is made up of 11 amino acids. The germline gives CDR1 MDHEN, CDR2 SYDVKM. The CDR3 nucleotides are TGTGCCAGCAGTGCCAACAGGGAAGCTTTCTTT. It is translated as CASSANREAFF.

This clonotype was seen a handful of times. The chain has TRBV7-8 and TRBJ2-1; D gene ambiguous. Trimming pared 2 bases from V and 2 bases from J, leaving 19 bases between. The CDR3 sequence is 18 residues long. Germline lookup yields CDR1 SGHVS and CDR2 FQNEAQ. CDR3 nucleotides: TGTGCCAGCAGCTTAAGATTAAGAAACACCGTTGCCTACAATGAGCAGTTCTTC. As protein: CASSLRLRNTVAYNEQFF.

The chain recombines TRBV18 with TRBJ1-5, with D maybe TRBD1 (6 bases). Germline lookup yields CDR1 KGHSH and CDR2 LQKENI. V lost 5 bases and J lost 3, with 11 bases in between. CDR3 size: 14 residues. The CDR3 sequence is CASSGQGINQPQHF. The CDR3 bases are TGTGCCAGCTCAGGTCAGGGGATCAATCAGCCCCAGCATTTT.

This clonotype was observed at least ten times. V and J are TRBV11-1 and TRBJ2-1; 13 nucleotides match TRBD2. Germline V gene sequence: CDR1 SGHAT, CDR2 FQDESV (reference sequence). V was pared by 6 bases and J by 6 bases, with 8 bases of the junction left unmatched. The CDR3 spans 16 residues. Written as DNA, the CDR3 is TGTGCCAGCAGGCCTGGGACTAGCGGGATCGCCAATGAGCAGTTCTTC. Translating gives CASRPGTSGIANEQFF. The complete variable domain, with remaining parts taken from reference TRBV11-1 and TRBJ2-1, reads EAEVAQSPRYKITEKSQAVAFWCDPISGHATLYWYRQILGQGPELLVQFQDESVVDDSQLPKDRFSAERLKGVDSTLKIQPAELGDSAMYLCASRPGTSGIANEQFFGPGTRLTVL.

This clonotype was picked up a small number of times. The chain combines TRBV5-1 with TRBJ1-1; D is undetermined. The germline CDR1 and CDR2 sequences are SGHRS and YFSETQ. This CDR3 comprises 14 residues. Trimming removed 4 bases at V and 1 base at J, with 11 bases between. The CDR3 nucleotides are TGCGCCAGCAGCCCCAGGTGGGCGAACACTGAAGCTTTCTTT. This codes for CASSPRWANTEAFF.

This clonotype appeared many times. This chain links TRBV4-1 with TRBJ2-7, with D possibly matching TRBD1 (5 bases). The CDR3 extends over 16 amino acids. Germline V lookup: CDR1 MGHRA, CDR2 YSYEKL. Trimming took off 1 base at V and 0 bases at J, with 13 bases between the two ends. The CDR3 here is CASSQGLQVGSYEQYF. In DNA form, the CDR3 reads TGCGCCAGCAGCCAAGGGTTACAGGTCGGCTCCTACGAGCAGTACTTC.